Shown below are 12 T cell receptor beta chains from a single sample sequenced in a study of blood T cell repertoires in COVID-19. TCRdb's copy holds only in-frame clones and misses some; the assay was immunoSEQ multiplex PCR. The sample consists of about 210,000 clones, 85% of them appearing once. Sequencing was performed on peripheral blood. Source of these receptors: a woman in her 70s with COVID-19, enrolled during active disease.

The chain couples TRBV4-2 to TRBJ2-1, with D hard to call. Trimming took 5 bases from V and 8 from J, leaving 13 bases between them. CDR3 size: 13 residues. Germline V gene data show CDR1 as LGHNA and CDR2 as YNFKEQ. The CDR3 region is CASSESTGDEQFF. The DNA for the CDR3 is TGTGCCAGCAGCGAAAGTACGGGTGATGAGCAGTTCTTC.

The V call is TRBV7-3, the J call TRBJ2-2; D uncertain. CDR3 size: 12 residues. Germline CDR1 and CDR2: SGHTA and FQGTGA. The V end lost 2 bases, the J end lost 5 bases, and 3 bases lay between the germline ends. CDR3 nucleotides: TGTGCCAGCAGCTTAGTAACCGGGGAGCTGTTTTTT. Protein sequence: CASSLVTGELFF.

The chain recombines TRBV29-1 with TRBJ1-2; D is uncertain. Between the trimmed V and J ends, which lost 3 bases and 3 bases, there was a span of 8 bases. The CDR3 extends over 12 amino acids. Germline V gene sequence: CDR1 SQVTM, CDR2 ANQGSEA. The CDR3 protein is CSVERDYYGYTF. The CDR3 DNA sequence: TGCAGCGTTGAGAGGGATTACTATGGCTACACCTTC.

In its sample, this clone was seen once. V and J are TRBV10-3 and TRBJ1-6; TRBD1 agrees at 8 bases. The junction had 10 bases not matched to a gene; V was cut back by 4 bases and J by 11 bases. Germline CDR1 reads ENHRY; CDR2 reads SYGVKD. The CDR3 loop spans 15 amino acids. The CDR3 region has the DNA TGTGCCATCAGTGTTTCGGACAGGGAATTTCCACCCCTCCACTTT. Translation gives CAISVSDREFPPLHF.

This clone appeared a few times. This chain connects TRBV6-2 or TRBV6-3 to TRBJ2-5; the match to TRBD2 covers 10 bases. Trimming removed 3 bases from V and 1 base from J; junction bases left unmatched: 20. CDR3 length: 21 amino acids. Germline V CDR1 and CDR2: MNHEY, SVGEGT. As DNA, the CDR3 is TGTGCCAGCAGTTATGCTCTTAAACTAGCGGGAACGCGCTTTATCCAAGAGACCCAGTACTTC. It specifies CASSYALKLAGTRFIQETQYF.

The gene calls are TRBV19 and TRBJ2-1; D remains unclear. This CDR3 has 13 amino acids. Trimming removed 8 bases from V and 3 bases from J, with 11 bases in between. From germline, CDR1 is LNHDA and CDR2 SQIVND (reference sequence). The CDR3 here is CASASQIYNEQFF. DNA for the CDR3: TGTGCCAGTGCAAGTCAGATCTACAATGAGCAGTTCTTC.

This chain links TRBV9 with TRBJ2-3, with 13 bases aligning to TRBD2. The CDR3 is 16 residues long. Trimming took 3 bases from V and 2 from J; bases not matched to a gene: 3. The germline V gene encodes CDR1 SGDLS and CDR2 YYNGEE. The CDR3 is CASSATSGGTTDTQYF. CDR3 coding DNA: TGTGCCAGCAGCGCGACTAGCGGGGGGACCACAGATACGCAGTATTTT.

The chain combines TRBV28 with TRBJ2-4; TRBD2 aligns across 11 bases. Germline V gene lookup returns CDR1 MDHEN and CDR2 SYDVKM. The ends lost 5 bases at V and 3 bases at J; junction bases unmatched: 6. The CDR3 runs 16 residues. For the CDR3, the DNA is TGTGCCAGCAGTCTGCAGACTAGCGGGGTCAAAAACATTCAGTACTTC. Its protein product is CASSLQTSGVKNIQYF.

Turning to this clone: An end of the junction differs from the germline gene, which may be a read error. V and J are TRBV19 and TRBJ1-4; 7 bases are a match to TRBD1. CDR1 and CDR2 from the germline V gene are LNHDA and SQIVND (reference sequence). CDR3 length: 15 amino acids. Written as DNA, the CDR3 is TGTGCCAGTAGGACCGCGGGACAGCCTAATGAAAATCTGTTTTTT. Protein product: CASRTAGQPNENLFF.

The V call is TRBV5-5, the J call TRBJ1-3; TRBD1 agrees at 8 bases. CDR3 size: 15 residues. CDR1 and CDR2 (germline): SGHKS, YYEKEE (reference sequence). The V and J ends lost 4 bases and 1 base, in that order; junction bases with no gene match: 4. CDR3 sequence: CASSPRTGSGNTIYF. For the CDR3, the DNA is TGTGCCAGCAGCCCCCGGACAGGGTCTGGAAACACCATATATTTT. The whole variable domain, remainder taken from reference TRBV5-5 and TRBJ1-3, is DAGVTQSPTHLIKTRGQQVTLRCSPISGHKSVSWYQQVLGQGPQFIFQYYEKEERGRGNFPDRFSARQFPNYSSELNVNALLLGDSALYLCASSPRTGSGNTIYFGEGSWLTVV.

The CDR3 loop reads CASSTYGGGATDTQYF. CDR3 sequence (DNA): TGTGCCAGCAGCACCTACGGCGGGGGGGCCACAGATACGCAGTATTTT. The chain carries TRBV14 and TRBJ2-3; 9 bases align to TRBD2. Trimming at V came to 5 bases and at J to 2 bases, leaving 8 bases not matched to a gene. Germline assignment: CDR1 SGHDN and CDR2 FVKESK. The CDR3 runs to 16 residues.

The chain carries TRBV15 and TRBJ1-2; no clear D gene. CDR1 LNHNV and CDR2 YYDKDF come from the germline V gene (reference sequence). Trimming stripped 5 bases from V and 4 bases from J, with 8 bases between. The CDR3 length is 12 residues. In nucleotides, the CDR3 is TGTGCCACCAGCTTGGGAGGCTATGGCTACACCTTC. Translated, it gives CATSLGGYGYTF.